Presented here are 6 T cell receptor beta chains from one specimen sequenced in a study of T-cell memory formation after mild COVID-19. One entry per CDR3 protein results from TCRdb running MiXCR on the 5' RACE reads. The sample consists of under 450,000 distinct CDR3 sequences, under 25% of them appearing once. Sample: PBMCs or a T cell subset sorted from them (not recorded which). The receptor set was obtained from a young man who had mild COVID-19 (a few samples of this study predate the infection). Cell type and time point are not known.

This clonotype was counted between two and nine times. The chain joins TRBV18 to TRBJ2-1; TRBD2 matches 9 bases. The CDR3 consists of 17 residues. Germline V gene sequence: CDR1 KGHSH, CDR2 LQKENI. The V segment lost 8 bases and the J segment 6 bases; nucleotides outside the gene matches: 17. This CDR3 is CASTRRVAGANLNEQFF. The DNA for the CDR3 is TGTGCCAGCACGAGGAGAGTAGCGGGGGCCAATCTCAATGAGCAGTTCTTC.

The rearrangement links TRBV6-2 or TRBV6-3 to TRBJ2-2, with D possibly matching TRBD2 (6 bases). In germline, CDR1 is MNHEY, CDR2 SVGEGT. CDR3 length: 15 amino acids. V was clipped by 6 bases and J by 3 bases, with 14 bases between them. The CDR3 sequence: CASRVWRDDTGELFF. The CDR3, as DNA: TGTGCCAGCAGGGTGTGGAGGGACGACACCGGGGAGCTGTTTTTT.

Only a few counts were recorded for this clonotype. The chain employs TRBV7-8 and TRBJ2-3, with TRBD2 identical over 16 bases. V was pared by 4 bases and J by 1 base, with 2 bases of the junction left unmatched. The CDR3 extends over 17 amino acids. Germline values: CDR1 SGHVS, CDR2 FQNEAQ. The CDR3 nucleotides read TGTGCCAGCAGCTCGGGACTAGCGGGGGGGGGCACAGATACGCAGTATTTT. Protein product: CASSSGLAGGGTDTQYF. Supplemented by reference TRBV7-8 and TRBJ2-3, the full variable domain reads GAGVSQSPRYKVAKRGQDVALRCDPISGHVSLFWYQQALGQGPEFLTYFQNEAQLDKSGLPSDRFFAERPEGSVSTLKIQRTQQEDSAVYLCASSSGLAGGGTDTQYFGPGTRLTVL.

This clonotype was observed a few times. The V and J genes are TRBV7-8 and TRBJ2-2; 8 bases map to TRBD1. CDR1 and CDR2 (germline): SGHVS, FQNEAQ. J was trimmed by 4 bases and V by 5 bases; bases with no gene match: 6. There are 15 residues in the CDR3. The CDR3 loop reads CASSPRTGPTGELFF. CDR3 coding DNA: TGTGCCAGCAGCCCCCGGACAGGGCCCACCGGGGAGCTGTTTTTT. The full variable domain, in which reference TRBV7-8 and TRBJ2-2 provide the parts outside the CDR3, is GAGVSQSPRYKVAKRGQDVALRCDPISGHVSLFWYQQALGQGPEFLTYFQNEAQLDKSGLPSDRFFAERPEGSVSTLKIQRTQQEDSAVYLCASSPRTGPTGELFFGEGSRLTVL.

The rearrangement uses TRBV5-1 and TRBJ2-7; tentative D call: TRBD1 (6 bases). Per the germline V gene, CDR1 is SGHRS and CDR2 is YFSETQ. CDR3 size: 14 residues. With 2 bases removed from V and 3 bases from J, the gap between germline ends came to 12 bases. The CDR3 loop is CASSLQGSFYEQYV. CDR3 DNA: TGCGCCAGCAGCTTACAGGGTTCTTTCTACGAGCAGTACGTC.

In this sample, this clonotype turned up a few times. The rearrangement joins TRBV7-3 to TRBJ1-6; D remains unclear. The ends were cut back, 8 bases at V and 0 bases at J, with 8 bases in the middle. CDR1 is SGHTA and CDR2 is FQGTGA in the germline V gene. The CDR3 sequence is 14 residues long. CDR3 DNA sequence: TGTGCCAGCTGGGAGGGCTCCTATAATTCACCCCTCCACTTT. Protein: CASWEGSYNSPLHF.